This T cell receptor (beta chain) was sequenced for a study of Graves' ophthalmopathy and Graves' hyperthyroidism. Trimming left V 1 base short and J 4 bases short, with 5 bases between. Per germline, CDR1 SNHLY and CDR2 FYNNEI. The CDR3 consists of 13 residues. Establishment of the diagnosis relied upon clinical symptoms, serum thyroxine, TRAb, thyroid ultrasound and orbital computed tomography. TCR beta CDR3 amplification used RNA transcripts. First-round RT-PCR with HTBI primers preceded a second-round multiplex PCR. From the multiplex PCR reads, TCRdb called clonotypes with MiXCR, one entry per CDR3 protein. The sample records 57,000 or so distinct CDR3 sequences, approximately 45% being singletons.

Specimen: peripheral blood. V and J are TRBV2 and TRBJ1-3; D is unresolved. The receptor was derived from an adult woman with Graves' ophthalmopathy. This CDR3 reads CASSEGWGNTIYF. The CDR3 bases are TGTGCCAGCAGTGAAGGGTGGGGAAACACCATATATTTT.